The rows below give T cell receptor beta chains drawn from one sample of a study of cytomegalovirus exposure and HLA in healthy donors. Method: immunoSEQ multiplex PCR; TCRdb's copy keeps in-frame clones and lacks some. The sample has over 150,000 clones, about 80% seen once; the top ten hold 13%. The sample consisted of PBMCs. The receptors were gathered from a young man in good health and CMV-seropositive. CDR3s include the opening cysteine and the closing phenylalanine or tryptophan. The order of the fields is D gene, clone size, J gene, V gene, CDR3 DNA, CDR3 protein. A D gene is named only where the DNA matches it firmly. The size entry is marked missing in some rows and otherwise reads once, few, many or a size class.

TRBD1,NA,TRBJ1-4,TRBV27,TGTGCCAGCAGGTACCGAACCGGGACAGGGGTTGAAAAACTGTTTTTT,CASRYRTGTGVEKLFF
NA,NA,TRBJ1-4,TRBV7-2,TGTGCCAGCAGCACAGGGCATCGCAATGAAAAACTGTTTTTT,CASSTGHRNEKLFF
NA,NA,TRBJ2-3,TRBV5-1,TGCGCCAGCGGGAACAGGCACGATGTGGGCACAGATACGCAGTATTTT,CASGNRHDVGTDTQYF
TRBD2,NA,TRBJ2-7,TRBV2,TGTGCCAGCAGTGAAGGGACTAGCGGGAGCGAGCAGTACTTC,CASSEGTSGSEQYF
TRBD2,NA,TRBJ2-3,TRBV30,TGTGCCTGGATTAGGACTAGCGGGAGATACGCAGATACGCAGTATTTT,CAWIRTSGRYADTQYF
NA,NA,TRBJ2-7,TRBV6-5,TGTGCCAGCAGTGCGGAGCGAACCTACGAGCAGTACTTC,CASSAERTYEQYF
NA,NA,TRBJ2-2,TRBV18,TGTGCCAGCTCACCGGGACTTGACACCGGGGAGCTGTTTTTT,CASSPGLDTGELFF
NA,NA,TRBJ1-3,TRBV10-3,TGTGCCATCAGTGCTACAGGTGGCCGCGGTCCATACTCTGGAAACACCATATATTTT,CAISATGGRGPYSGNTIYF
NA,NA,TRBJ2-2,TRBV4-2,TGTGCCAGCAGCCAAGATCAAGCGGGGAACACCGGGGAGCTGTTTTTT,CASSQDQAGNTGELFF
NA,NA,TRBJ2-5,TRBV7-9,TGTGCCAGCAGTCCCAGTGGGGCATCAGGGGAGACCCAGTACTTC,CASSPSGASGETQYF
TRBD1,NA,TRBJ2-7,TRBV5-1,TGCGCCAGCAGCCCGGGACAGGGGGGCGAGCAGTACTTC,CASSPGQGGEQYF
TRBD2,NA,TRBJ2-1,TRBV12-5,TGTGCTAGTGGTTTGGGGGGGGGATGGGAGCAGTTCTTC,CASGLGGGWEQFF
TRBD1,NA,TRBJ2-1,TRBV10-3,TGTGCCATCCGCGAGGGACAGGGTGGGGACAATGAGCAGTTCTTC,CAIREGQGGDNEQFF
TRBD2,NA,TRBJ2-5,TRBV30,TGTGCCTGGAGTTTCCTGCGGACTAGTAAACAAGAGACCCAGTACTTC,CAWSFLRTSKQETQYF
TRBD1,NA,TRBJ1-2,TRBV7-9,TGTGCCAGCAGCTTGGGCGACAGGGTGGTTGGCTACACCTTC,CASSLGDRVVGYTF
NA,NA,TRBJ2-2,TRBV5-4,TGTGCCAGCAGCTTCCGGGAGCCGAGGCCCGGGGAGCTGTTTTTT,CASSFREPRPGELFF
TRBD1,NA,TRBJ2-1,TRBV25-1,TGTGCCAGCAGCGACACGGACAGGGGGAACGTAATGGACAATGAGCAGTTCTTC,CASSDTDRGNVMDNEQFF
TRBD1,NA,TRBJ2-7,TRBV2,TGTGCCAGCAGTAAGGGACAGGCTCTCCCCTACGAGCAGTACTTC,CASSKGQALPYEQYF
NA,NA,TRBJ2-3,TRBV29-1,TGCAGCGTTCTGGGGCTAGTTCAGGAGCCAGATACGCAGTATTTT,CSVLGLVQEPDTQYF
NA,NA,TRBJ2-2,TRBV7-2,TGTGCCAGCAGCTCAGGGGTTGGCGGGGAGCTGTTTTTT,CASSSGVGGELFF
NA,NA,TRBJ2-7,TRBV19,TGTGCCAGTAGTTCCACCTACAAGGAGTACGAGCAGTACTTC,CASSSTYKEYEQYF
NA,NA,TRBJ1-5,TRBV6-4,TGTGCCAGCAGTGATTCGTTGAGGTTAGAATATCAGCCCCAGCATTTT,CASSDSLRLEYQPQHF
TRBD1,few,TRBJ1-6,TRBV6-5,TGTGCCAGCAGAGGACAGGGTTTGGATTCACCCCTCCACTTT,CASRGQGLDSPLHF
TRBD1,NA,TRBJ2-7,TRBV7-9,TGTGCCAGCAGCTTAGCCAACAGTCCTAACAGGGGCGAGCAGTACTTC,CASSLANSPNRGEQYF
NA,NA,TRBJ2-3,TRBV5-1,TGCGCCAGCAGCTTGCTAGGCAGCGCAGATACGCAGTATTTT,CASSLLGSADTQYF
TRBD2,NA,TRBJ2-1,TRBV15,TGTGCCACCAGCAGAGAAATTAACCAGCGGGGTTACAATGAGCAGTTCTTC,CATSREINQRGYNEQFF
NA,NA,TRBJ1-5,TRBV28,TGTGCCAGCAAATTCGGGGGGGCGCGGGGCAATCAGCCCCAGCATTTT,CASKFGGARGNQPQHF
TRBD1,few,TRBJ1-4,TRBV7-8,TGTGCCAGCAGCTTAGCCGGACCGGGGACAGGGGATGAAAAACTGTTTTTT,CASSLAGPGTGDEKLFF